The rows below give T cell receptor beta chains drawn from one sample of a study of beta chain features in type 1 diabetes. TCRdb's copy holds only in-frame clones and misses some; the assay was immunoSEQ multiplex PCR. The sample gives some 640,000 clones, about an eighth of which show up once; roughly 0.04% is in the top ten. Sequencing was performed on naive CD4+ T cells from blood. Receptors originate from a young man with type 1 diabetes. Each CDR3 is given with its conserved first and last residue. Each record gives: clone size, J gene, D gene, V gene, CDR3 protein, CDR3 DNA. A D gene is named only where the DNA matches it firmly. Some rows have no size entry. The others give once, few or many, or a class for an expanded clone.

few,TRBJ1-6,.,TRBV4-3,CASSQAAHSPLHF,TGCGCCAGCAGCCAAGCCGCACATTCACCCCTCCACTTT
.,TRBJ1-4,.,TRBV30,CAWRQVINEKLFF,TGTGCCTGGAGACAGGTGATTAATGAAAAACTGTTTTTT
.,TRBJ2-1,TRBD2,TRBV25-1,CASSDPSGASGKYNEQFF,TGTGCCAGCAGTGACCCATCCGGGGCTAGCGGGAAATACAATGAGCAGTTCTTC
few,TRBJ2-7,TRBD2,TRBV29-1,CSGGGRIDEQYF,TGCAGCGGGGGGGGACGAATCGACGAGCAGTACTTC
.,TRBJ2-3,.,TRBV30,CAWSARDGDTQYF,TGTGCCTGGAGTGCCCGCGATGGAGATACGCAGTATTTT
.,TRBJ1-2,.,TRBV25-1,CASSEGQASPGYTF,TGTGCCAGCAGTGAAGGGCAGGCTTCTCCGGGCTACACCTTC
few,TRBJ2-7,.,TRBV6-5,CASSYSTRTYEQYF,TGTGCCAGCAGTTACTCGACAAGAACTTACGAGCAGTACTTC
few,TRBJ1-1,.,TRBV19,CASSNIQVSSTEAFF,TGTGCCAGTAGTAATATTCAGGTATCGTCCACTGAAGCTTTCTTT
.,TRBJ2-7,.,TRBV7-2,CASSLARPYEQYF,TGTGCCAGCAGCTTAGCGCGGCCCTACGAGCAGTACTTC
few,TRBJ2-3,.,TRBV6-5,CASSPTGTDTQYF,TGTGCCAGCAGCCCCACGGGGACAGATACGCAGTATTTT
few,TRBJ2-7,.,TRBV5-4,CASSLDSHSYEQYF,TGTGCCAGCAGCTTGGACTCACACTCCTACGAGCAGTACTTC
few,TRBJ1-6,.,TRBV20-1,CSSGPNSPLHF,TGCAGTTCAGGGCCTAATTCACCCCTCCACTTT
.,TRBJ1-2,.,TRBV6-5,CASSYSSSPGYGYTF,TGTGCCAGCAGTTACTCTTCTTCTCCAGGCTATGGCTACACCTTC
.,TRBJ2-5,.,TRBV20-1,CSARQTQYF,TGCAGTGCTAGGCAGACCCAGTACTTC
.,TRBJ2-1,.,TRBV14,CASSLGWGEQFF,TGTGCCAGCAGCCTAGGGTGGGGTGAGCAGTTCTTC
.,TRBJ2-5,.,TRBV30,CAWSVRGGLGQETQYF,TGTGCCTGGAGTGTACGAGGGGGGCTCGGCCAAGAGACCCAGTACTTC
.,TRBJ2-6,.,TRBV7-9,CASSFGNPTGANVLTF,TGTGCCAGCAGCTTCGGGAACCCGACCGGGGCCAACGTCCTGACTTTC
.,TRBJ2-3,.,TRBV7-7,CASSLGGGATDTQYF,TGTGCTAGCAGCTTAGGAGGGGGTGCCACAGATACGCAGTATTTT
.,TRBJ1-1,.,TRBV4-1,CASSQGAFRRVGAEAFF,TGCGCCAGCAGCCAAGGGGCGTTCCGTAGGGTGGGGGCTGAAGCTTTCTTT
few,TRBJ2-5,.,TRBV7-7,CASSPSPSVETQYF,TGTGCTAGCAGCCCCTCTCCTAGCGTCGAGACCCAGTACTTC
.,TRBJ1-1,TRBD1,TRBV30,CAWSVGDRGPAFF,TGTGCCTGGAGTGTGGGGGACAGGGGGCCCGCTTTCTTT
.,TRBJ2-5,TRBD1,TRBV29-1,CSVSGQGGWETQYF,TGCAGCGTTAGTGGACAGGGGGGGTGGGAGACCCAGTACTTC
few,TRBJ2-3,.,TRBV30,CAWSVRASATDTQYF,TGTGCCTGGAGTGTACGAGCCTCCGCGACAGATACGCAGTATTTT
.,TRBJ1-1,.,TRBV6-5,CAKKDGLVNTEAFF,TGTGCCAAAAAGGACGGGCTGGTAAACACTGAAGCTTTCTTT
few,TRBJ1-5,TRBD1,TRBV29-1,CRVWGQRGNQPQHF,TGCAGGGTTTGGGGACAGAGGGGGAATCAGCCCCAGCATTTT
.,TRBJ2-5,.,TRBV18,CASSPPANVQETQYF,TGTGCCAGCTCACCACCGGCCAACGTACAAGAGACCCAGTACTTC
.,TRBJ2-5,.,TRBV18,CASSPIRDTLQETQYF,TGTGCCAGCTCACCAATCCGGGACACGCTCCAAGAGACCCAGTACTTC
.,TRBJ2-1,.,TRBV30,CAWRPSSYNEQFF,TGTGCCTGGAGGCCATCCTCCTACAATGAGCAGTTCTTC
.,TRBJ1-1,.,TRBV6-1,CASSRQIMNTEAFF,TGTGCCAGCAGTCGTCAGATCATGAACACTGAAGCTTTCTTT
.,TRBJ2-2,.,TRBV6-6,CASKQGIDTGELFF,TGTGCCAGCAAACAGGGAATAGACACCGGGGAGCTGTTTTTT
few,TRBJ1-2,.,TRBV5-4,CASSFRTFGNYGYTF,TGTGCCAGCAGCTTCAGGACCTTTGGGAACTATGGCTACACCTTC
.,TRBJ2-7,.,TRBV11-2,CASSSGHYEQYF,TGTGCCAGCAGCTCTGGACACTACGAGCAGTACTTC
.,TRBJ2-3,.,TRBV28,CASSLADTQYF,TGTGCCAGCAGTTTGGCAGATACGCAGTATTTT
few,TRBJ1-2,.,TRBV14,CASSARQNYGYTF,TGTGCCAGCAGCGCACGACAGAACTATGGCTACACCTTC
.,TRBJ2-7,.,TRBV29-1,CSGGHSYEQYF,TGCAGCGGGGGACATAGCTACGAGCAGTACTTC
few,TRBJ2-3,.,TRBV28,CASSPASGSGTDTQYF,TGTGCCAGCAGCCCCGCGTCGGGATCGGGCACAGATACGCAGTATTTT
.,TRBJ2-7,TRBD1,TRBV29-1,CSGLAPGGEQYF,TGCAGCGGGCTAGCTCCAGGGGGCGAGCAGTACTTC
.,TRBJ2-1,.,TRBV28,CASRSSAYNEQFF,TGTGCCAGCAGATCTAGTGCCTACAATGAGCAGTTCTTC
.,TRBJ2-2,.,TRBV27,CASSLKAIFTGELFF,TGTGCCAGCAGTTTAAAGGCAATTTTCACCGGGGAGCTGTTTTTT
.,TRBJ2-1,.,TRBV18,CASSPSEEWGQFF,TGTGCCAGCTCACCGTCGGAGGAGTGGGGTCAGTTCTTC
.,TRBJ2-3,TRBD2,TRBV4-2,CASSQRLAGVQTDTQYF,TGTGCCAGCAGCCAACGCCTAGCGGGAGTGCAAACAGATACGCAGTATTTT
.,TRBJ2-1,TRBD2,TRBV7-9,CASSLIHGTSGINEQFF,TGTGCCAGCAGCTTAATTCACGGGACTAGCGGGATAAATGAGCAGTTCTTC
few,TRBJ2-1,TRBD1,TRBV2,CATRGQYNEQFF,TGTGCCACCAGGGGACAGTACAATGAGCAGTTCTTC
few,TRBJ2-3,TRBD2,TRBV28,CALGGAGGPSTDTQYF,TGTGCCCTCGGGGGAGCGGGGGGTCCTAGCACAGATACGCAGTATTTT
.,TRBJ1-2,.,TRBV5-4,CASSRPTDGNYGYTF,TGTGCCAGCAGCCGCCCAACGGACGGTAACTATGGCTACACCTTC
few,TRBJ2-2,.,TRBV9,CASSVDLWQNTGELFF,TGTGCCAGCAGCGTAGACCTGTGGCAGAACACCGGGGAGCTGTTTTTT
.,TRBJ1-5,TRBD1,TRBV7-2,CASSLGGTGARSQPQHF,TGTGCCAGCAGCTTAGGCGGAACAGGGGCACGGAGTCAGCCCCAGCATTTT
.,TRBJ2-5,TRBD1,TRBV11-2,CASSPQGALKETQYF,TGTGCCAGCAGTCCACAGGGGGCTCTAAAAGAGACCCAGTACTTC
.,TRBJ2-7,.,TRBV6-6,CASSTGDSTYEQYF,TGTGCCAGCAGTACCGGGGACTCAACCTACGAGCAGTACTTC